This entry lists 28 T cell receptor beta chains sequenced from one sample in a study of cytomegalovirus exposure and HLA in healthy donors (dated by TCRdb to the late 2010s). The library was obtained by the immunoSEQ multiplex PCR assay. For the multiplex PCR, a mixture combining 60 forward primers for TCR Vbeta segments and 13 reverse primers for TCR Jbeta segments was used. The clones in this table, taken by TCRdb from immuneACCESS, are in-frame only. Not every clone is retained; where verified, under half of the shortfall comes from an unresolved V gene, and the cause of the rest is unknown. The sample table contains about 180,000 clones; only one count was recorded for 65% to 85% of them. The top ten clonotypes cover around 1.4% of the sample. Material: PBMCs. These receptor sequences come from a girl between 5 and 17 years old in good health and CMV-seropositive.

This clone was counted only a few times. The rearrangement links TRBV7-6 to TRBJ1-1; 8 bases match TRBD1. This CDR3 is 15 amino acids long. CDR1 is SGHVS and CDR2 is FNYEAQ in the germline V gene. The V gene end was trimmed by 5 bases and the J gene end by 5 bases; junction bases not matched to a gene: 10. In DNA form, the CDR3 reads TGTGCCAGCAGCCGCCGACAGGGGTTGATGACTGAAGCTTTCTTT. The encoded protein is CASSRRQGLMTEAFF.

The V call is TRBV10-3, the J call TRBJ2-1, with unresolved D. The CDR3 runs 14 residues. The germline gives CDR1 ENHRY, CDR2 SYGVKD. The germline V and J ends were trimmed by 2 bases and 2 bases, with 7 bases remaining between them. The CDR3 sequence is CAISEVQTYNEQFF. The CDR3 nucleotides are TGTGCCATCAGTGAGGTCCAAACCTACAATGAGCAGTTCTTC.

V is TRBV20-1 and J is TRBJ1-1; no clear D. Germline CDR1 reads DFQATT; CDR2 reads SNEGSKA (reference sequence). The CDR3 loop spans 11 amino acids. V dropped 0 bases and J dropped 6 bases, with 5 bases sitting between them. The CDR3 region is CSARDRAEAFF. The DNA of the CDR3 is TGCAGTGCTAGAGATCGAGCTGAAGCTTTCTTT.

The chain is built from TRBV10-3 and TRBJ1-5; 7 bases are a match to TRBD1. The V segment lost 4 bases and the J segment 3 bases; nucleotides outside the gene matches: 3. Germline V gene sequence: CDR1 ENHRY, CDR2 SYGVKD. This CDR3 spans 14 amino acids. Here the CDR3 reads CAISGGQPNQPQHF. The CDR3 bases are TGTGCCATCAGTGGGGGACAGCCCAATCAGCCCCAGCATTTT.

V and J are TRBV27 and TRBJ2-7, with TRBD2 identical over 7 bases. Per germline, CDR1 MNHEY and CDR2 SMNVEV (reference sequence). The CDR3 length is 14 residues. V was pared by 2 bases and J by 3 bases, with 4 bases of the junction left unmatched. CDR3 nucleotides: TGTGCCAGCAGTTTACTGCGGGAGAGCTACGAGCAGTACTTC. Translation: CASSLLRESYEQYF.

In this sample, this clone turned up once. The rearrangement joins TRBV10-2 to TRBJ1-1; D unclear. Germline CDR1 is WSHSY and CDR2 is SAAADI. This CDR3 region has 13 residues. Between the trimmed V and J ends, which lost 4 bases and 6 bases, there was a span of 12 bases. The CDR3: CASSGTANAEAFF. DNA for the CDR3: TGCGCCAGCAGTGGGACTGCCAACGCTGAAGCTTTCTTT.

This clone has only a few counts. The chain is built from TRBV5-1 and TRBJ1-1, with D possibly TRBD1 on 6 matching bases. Germline assignment: CDR1 SGHRS and CDR2 YFSETQ. Trimming took off 1 base at V and 0 bases at J, with 10 bases between the two ends. The CDR3 is 15 amino acids. The CDR3 DNA follows: TGCGCCAGCAGCTTGCCAGGGGCTATGAACACTGAAGCTTTCTTT. It yields the protein CASSLPGAMNTEAFF.

The gene calls are TRBV6-5 and TRBJ1-1, with TRBD1 matching 10 bases. The length of the CDR3 is 15 residues. The V gene's germline CDR1 is MNHEY and CDR2 SVGAGI. The junction had 5 bases not matched to a gene; V was cut back by 5 bases and J by 2 bases. CDR3 amino acids: CASSRQGAANTEAFF. CDR3 nucleotide sequence: TGTGCCAGCAGTAGACAGGGGGCGGCTAACACTGAAGCTTTCTTT.

The V and J genes are TRBV6-6 and TRBJ2-5; maybe TRBD2 (5 bases). The J call may be mistaken, given a closer DNA end match to TRBJ2-7. The CDR3 is made up of 14 amino acids. CDR1 is MNHNY, CDR2 SVGAGI, per germline (reference sequence). The DNA of the CDR3 is TGTGCCAGCAGTTCCGGACTTCCATCCTACGAGCAGTACTTC. It codes for CASSSGLPSYEQYF.

The chain recombines TRBV6-5 with TRBJ2-5, with 8 nucleotides matching TRBD1. The CDR3 contains 15 residues. Looked up from germline, CDR1 is MNHEY and CDR2 is SVGAGI. The trim removed 0 bases at V and 4 bases at J, leaving 4 bases unmatched. The CDR3 nucleotides are TGTGCCAGCAGTTACTCGAAAACAGGGGGAGAGACCCAGTACTTC. This codes for CASSYSKTGGETQYF.

The J gene is TRBJ2-2, the V gene TRBV4-1; no definite D call. Per the germline V gene, CDR1 is MGHRA and CDR2 is YSYEKL. Trimming cost V 2 bases and J 8 bases, with 6 bases left between them. This CDR3 region has 12 residues. The CDR3 DNA reads as TGCGCCAGCAGCCAACCCGGGGGGGAGCTGTTTTTT. Translation: CASSQPGGELFF.

This CDR3 reads CSARESGEQFF. CDR3 in DNA: TGCAGTGCTAGAGAGTCCGGGGAGCAGTTCTTC. The chain carries TRBV20-1 and TRBJ2-1; D not certain. The CDR3 length is 11 residues. V was cut by 0 bases and J by 10 bases, with 7 bases left in between. The germline V gene encodes CDR1 DFQATT and CDR2 SNEGSKA (reference sequence).

For this clone: Other DNA sequences in the sample encode the same CDR3. V usage is TRBV5-1 and J usage is TRBJ2-7; 12 nucleotides align to TRBD1. The V gene end was trimmed by 4 bases and the J gene end by 2 bases; junction bases not matched to a gene: 4. The CDR3 loop spans 15 amino acids. The V gene's germline CDR1 is SGHRS and CDR2 YFSETQ. This CDR3 is CASSPGTGGAYEQYF. DNA of the CDR3: TGCGCCAGCAGCCCTGGGACAGGGGGCGCCTACGAGCAGTACTTC.

The V gene is TRBV5-1, the J gene TRBJ2-7, with 10 nucleotides matching TRBD2. J lost 7 bases, V lost 1 base, and 8 bases had no gene match. This CDR3 is 15 amino acids long. Germline CDR1 SGHRS, CDR2 YFSETQ. DNA of the CDR3: TGCGCCAGCAGCTTGCTAGCGGGAGTACCGGGTGAGCAGTACTTC. Encoded protein: CASSLLAGVPGEQYF.

V and J are TRBV6-1 and TRBJ2-1, with 8 bases aligning to TRBD2. In germline, CDR1 is MNHNS, CDR2 SASEGT. V was pared by 7 bases and J by 7 bases, with 9 bases of the junction left unmatched. This CDR3 has 14 amino acids. In nucleotides, the CDR3 is TGTGCCAGCACCCTCGACGGGACTAGTAATGAGCAGTTCTTC. It yields the protein CASTLDGTSNEQFF.

The rearrangement joins TRBV7-2 to TRBJ2-1; D perhaps matches TRBD2 (6 bases). Germline lookup yields CDR1 SGHTA and CDR2 FQGNSA. The V end lost 4 bases, the J end lost 3 bases, and 16 bases lay between the germline ends. The CDR3 totals 16 residues. The CDR3 coding sequence is TGTGCCAGCAGCTCACGAGGCGGGGAACTCTACAATGAGCAGTTCTTC. Translating it yields CASSSRGGELYNEQFF.

The CDR3 nucleotides are TGTGCCAGCAGCTTTAGCGGGAGGGGCACAGATACGCAGTATTTT. Amino acid sequence: CASSFSGRGTDTQYF. This chain links TRBV7-2 with TRBJ2-3; 11 bases map to TRBD2. CDR3 length: 15 residues. The germline V gene encodes CDR1 SGHTA and CDR2 FQGNSA. Trimming removed 3 bases from V and 1 base from J; junction bases left unmatched: 0.

V and J are TRBV6-1 and TRBJ1-2, with TRBD1 as a possible D gene (5 bases). Trimming cost V 6 bases and J 6 bases, with 20 bases left between them. The CDR3 totals 15 residues. Per germline, CDR1 MNHNS and CDR2 SASEGT. The CDR3 region is CASSRDSRSTDGYTF. CDR3 DNA: TGTGCCAGCAGCCGGGACTCTCGAAGTACTGATGGCTACACCTTC.

The chain is built from TRBV10-3 and TRBJ2-3; TRBD2 matches at 7 bases. Trimming removed 5 bases from V and 2 bases from J; junction bases left unmatched: 7. In germline, CDR1 is ENHRY, CDR2 SYGVKD. The CDR3 is 15 residues long. CDR3 loop: CAISYRGSNTDTQYF. As DNA, the CDR3 is TGTGCCATCAGTTATCGCGGGAGTAACACAGATACGCAGTATTTT.

This clone was seen once. CDR3 nucleotides: TGTGCCAGAAGCCCTAACAGGGGACCCACTGAAGCTTTCTTT. Amino acid sequence: CARSPNRGPTEAFF. The genes are TRBV5-3 and TRBJ1-1; TRBD1 aligns across 7 bases. TRBV5-3 is sorted into the ORF group, with uncertain function. The J segment lost 4 bases and the V segment lost 4 bases, leaving 7 bases of the junction unmatched. The CDR3 contains 14 residues.

J is TRBJ1-2 and V is TRBV10-1; TRBD1 is a possible D gene (5 bases). V lost 0 bases to trimming and J lost 8 bases, with 13 bases between them. Germline V CDR1 and CDR2: WNHNN, SYGVQD (reference sequence). The CDR3 length is 14 residues. The CDR3 DNA reads TGCGCCAGCAGTGAGTCGACAGACCCTCGGGGCTACACCTTC. Its protein is CASSESTDPRGYTF.

V and J are TRBV5-1 and TRBJ2-5, with 8 positions matching TRBD1. The CDR3 contains 16 residues. CDR1 and CDR2 from the germline V gene are SGHRS and YFSETQ. Trimming at V came to 4 bases and at J to 5 bases, leaving 13 bases not matched to a gene. The CDR3 sequence is CASSPGTGGSVETQYF. In nucleotides, the CDR3 is TGCGCCAGCAGCCCTGGGACAGGTGGGTCGGTCGAGACCCAGTACTTC.

This clone was observed a handful of times. The genes are TRBV5-1 and TRBJ2-5, with D maybe TRBD1 (6 bases). Trimming removed 3 bases at V and 2 bases at J, with 11 bases between. Germline CDR1 SGHRS, CDR2 YFSETQ. The CDR3 runs to 14 residues. As DNA, the CDR3 is TGCGCCAGCAGCTCCCGGGACACACAAGAGACCCAGTACTTC. Its protein is CASSSRDTQETQYF.

The chain combines TRBV5-4 with TRBJ2-5; TRBD2 aligns across 13 bases. Per the germline V gene, CDR1 is SGHNT and CDR2 is YYREEE (reference sequence). V lost 4 bases to trimming and J lost 4 bases; unmatched junction nucleotides: 10. The CDR3 runs to 17 residues. CDR3 sequence (DNA): TGTGCCAGCAGCCGGACTAGCGGGAGTCCCGCTGCAGAGACCCAGTACTTC. It specifies CASSRTSGSPAAETQYF.

A few counts support this clone. This chain connects TRBV15 to TRBJ2-2; D is possibly TRBD2 (6 bases). Germline CDR1 is LNHNV and CDR2 is YYDKDF (reference sequence). Trimming cost V 3 bases and J 7 bases, with 15 bases left between them. This CDR3 comprises 15 residues. CDR3 in DNA: TGTGCCACCAGCAGGGAGGGGATCCGAGGCGGGGAGCTGTTTTTT. This gives the protein CATSREGIRGGELFF.

This clone was recorded only once. The V call is TRBV5-8, the J call TRBJ1-4, with D hard to call. Germline assignment: CDR1 SGHTS and CDR2 YDEGEE. Deletions cut 0 bases from V and 0 bases from J, with 6 bases between. The CDR3 sequence is 15 residues long. CDR3 region: CASSLGIATNEKLFF. The CDR3 nucleotides are TGTGCCAGCAGCTTGGGTATTGCAACTAATGAAAAACTGTTTTTT.

CDR3 in amino acids: CASRAPNEQFF. Written as DNA, the CDR3 is TGTGCCAGCAGGGCTCCGAATGAGCAGTTCTTC. The genes are TRBV6-5 and TRBJ2-1; D is unresolved. Trimming left V 6 bases short and J 7 bases short, with 7 bases between. Germline assignment: CDR1 MNHEY and CDR2 SVGAGI. The CDR3 is 11 amino acids.

V is TRBV4-1 and J is TRBJ1-1, with no clear D. The germline gives CDR1 MGHRA, CDR2 YSYEKL. V lost 2 bases and J lost 5, with 15 bases in between. The CDR3 contains 15 residues. The CDR3 nucleotides read TGCGCCAGCAGCCAACCCCTAGCCGGGGAAACTGAAGCTTTCTTT. Amino acids: CASSQPLAGETEAFF.